The 14 T cell receptor beta chains below all came from one sample that was sequenced in a study of spatial heterogeneity in lung cancer. The study's findings and limits: It was found that expanded intratumoral alpha and beta TCR counts tracked tumor mutation counts.

The time point is: sample taken at primary tumor resection. A single record per CDR3 protein comes from TCRdb applying MiXCR to the 5' RACE reads. This sample has 8,000 or so distinct CDR3 sequences, with 7% found just once. These receptors' antigens are unknown. This sample comprised lung tumor tissue, obtained at surgery. All receptors come from a male donor with early-stage non-small cell lung cancer.

At least ten counts were recorded for this clonotype. This rearrangement joins TRBV7-2 to TRBJ1-3; D is unresolved. V lost 2 bases and J lost 1, with 6 bases in between. The germline V gene has CDR1 SGHTA and CDR2 FQGNSA. The CDR3 contains 14 residues. CDR3 residues: CASSLSISGNTIYF. CDR3 bases: TGTGCCAGCAGCTTATCAATTTCTGGAAACACCATATATTTT. Complete variable domain (other parts from reference TRBV7-2 and TRBJ1-3): GAGVSQSPSNKVTEKGKDVELRCDPISGHTALYWYRQSLGQGLEFLIYFQGNSAPDKSGLPSDRFSAERTGGSVSTLTIQRTQQEDSAVYLCASSLSISGNTIYFGEGSWLTVV.

In this sample, this clonotype turned up many times. The chain is built from TRBV29-1 and TRBJ1-1; D uncertain. Deletions cut 3 bases from V and 7 bases from J, with 6 bases between. The CDR3 spans 10 residues. CDR1 is SQVTM, CDR2 ANQGSEA, per germline. The CDR3 nucleotides read TGCAGCGTTGAGGGAGATGAAGCTTTCTTT. Protein: CSVEGDEAFF.

By share, this clonotype ranks as medium-sized (0.01 to 0.1%). The CDR3 sequence: CASRPVWGEETQYF. DNA of the CDR3: TGTGCCAGCAGACCCGTGTGGGGCGAAGAGACCCAGTACTTC. This rearrangement joins TRBV6-2 or TRBV6-3 to TRBJ2-5; tentative D call: TRBD1 (5 bases). V was trimmed by 6 bases and J by 3 bases, leaving 14 bases between them. Germline V gene lookup returns CDR1 MNHEY and CDR2 SVGEGT. This CDR3 is 14 amino acids long.

This clonotype was counted ten times or more. The chain links TRBV20-1 to TRBJ1-1; 9 bases match TRBD1. The J segment lost 5 bases and the V segment lost 6 bases, leaving 13 bases of the junction unmatched. The CDR3 runs 15 residues. CDR1 DFQATT and CDR2 SNEGSKA come from the germline V gene (reference sequence). The CDR3 bases are TGCAGTGCGAAGTTACCGGGACAGGGATTTACTGAAGCTTTCTTT. Amino acids: CSAKLPGQGFTEAFF.

This clonotype was seen ten or more times. The rearrangement links TRBV11-2 to TRBJ2-1; D may match TRBD1 or TRBD2 (5 bases each). Per the germline V gene, CDR1 is SGHAT and CDR2 is FQNNGV. There are 15 residues in the CDR3. Trimming left V 5 bases short and J 7 bases short, with 18 bases between. As DNA, the CDR3 is TGTGCCAGCAGCCGGGGACCACAGCCCATGAATGAGCAGTTCTTC. Translating it yields CASSRGPQPMNEQFF.

The chain employs TRBV28 and TRBJ1-3, with D uncertain. CDR1 is MDHEN and CDR2 is SYDVKM in the germline V gene. This CDR3 is built from 11 residues. V lost 7 bases to trimming and J lost 0 bases, with 1 base between them. DNA of the CDR3: TGTGCCAGCAACTCTGGAAACACCATATATTTT. Its protein is CASNSGNTIYF. The full variable domain, in which reference TRBV28 and TRBJ1-3 provide the parts outside the CDR3, is DVKVTQSSRYLVKRTGEKVFLECVQDMDHENMFWYRQDPGLGLRLIYFSYDVKMKEKGDIPEGYSVSREKKERFSLILESASTNQTSMYLCASNSGNTIYFGEGSWLTVV.

This clonotype was detected many times. Germline and junction disagree at one end, which may indicate a read error. The chain uses TRBV6-2 or TRBV6-3 and TRBJ2-4; TRBD2 is a possible D gene (6 bases). This CDR3 has 13 residues. In germline, CDR1 is MNHEY, CDR2 SVGEGT. CDR3 nucleotide sequence: TGTGCCAGCAGTTACTCGGAGCGGGCCCCATCAGACTTC. Translated: CASSYSERAPSDF.

This clonotype qualifies as large. The V call is TRBV5-1, the J call TRBJ2-3; D is unclear. V gave up 6 bases and J gave up 4 bases, with 9 bases separating them. The CDR3 runs 12 residues. Germline V gives CDR1 SGHRS, CDR2 YFSETQ. The CDR3 coding sequence is TGCGCCAGCAAGTCAGAGGCAGATACGCAGTATTTT. Its protein is CASKSEADTQYF.

There are many counts of this clonotype. The chain employs TRBV2 and TRBJ2-6, with D unresolved. Germline V gives CDR1 SNHLY, CDR2 FYNNEI. V dropped 4 bases and J dropped 4 bases, with 11 bases sitting between them. This CDR3 comprises 15 residues. As DNA, the CDR3 is TGTGCCAGCAGTGCAGAGGCAGGCGGGGCCAACGTCCTGACTTTC. Translated: CASSAEAGGANVLTF.

This clonotype was seen at least ten times. This sequence joins TRBV28 and TRBJ2-1, with a possible D match to TRBD2 (6 bases). The CDR3 is made up of 14 amino acids. Trimming took off 6 bases at V and 3 bases at J, with 12 bases between the two ends. Germline V gene data show CDR1 as MDHEN and CDR2 as SYDVKM. Written as DNA, the CDR3 is TGTGCCAGCAGCCGCGGAGGGAGCTACAATGAGCAGTTCTTC. Its translation is CASSRGGSYNEQFF.

This clonotype was observed many times. The genes are TRBV5-1 and TRBJ2-2; D uncertain. This CDR3 spans 14 amino acids. Germline CDR1 and CDR2: SGHRS and YFSETQ. V was shortened by 2 bases and J by 7 bases, with 12 bases between the two germline ends. The CDR3 spells CASSFVELGGELFF. CDR3 nucleotides: TGCGCCAGCAGCTTCGTGGAGTTGGGCGGGGAGCTGTTTTTT. The complete variable domain, with remaining parts taken from reference TRBV5-1 and TRBJ2-2, reads KAGVTQTPRYLIKTRGQQVTLSCSPISGHRSVSWYQQTPGQGLQFLFEYFSETQRNKGNFPGRFSGRQFSNSRSEMNVSTLELGDSALYLCASSFVELGGELFFGEGSRLTVL.

By proportion, this clonotype is medium-sized. The V gene is TRBV5-1, the J gene TRBJ2-3, with D possibly TRBD1 on 6 matching bases. Trimming shortened V by 0 bases and J by 4 bases, and 12 bases separated the two germline ends. Germline V gene lookup returns CDR1 SGHRS and CDR2 YFSETQ. The CDR3 covers 15 residues. CDR3 bases: TGCGCCAGCAGCTTGGATGGGGGCGCCTCAGATACGCAGTATTTT. As protein: CASSLDGGASDTQYF.

This clonotype was seen at least ten times. V is TRBV21-1 and J is TRBJ2-3; the table's D call, TRBD2, has no DNA check behind it. TRBV21-1 is an annotated pseudogene. This CDR3 has 18 residues. CDR3 residues: CASSKASRLARCTDTQYF. The CDR3 coding sequence is TGTGCCAGCAGCAAAGCTTCTCGTCTAGCCCGTTGCACAGATACGCAGTATTTT.

The chain uses TRBV6-5 and TRBJ2-7, with 9 bases aligning to TRBD2. Looked up from germline, CDR1 is MNHEY and CDR2 is SVGAGI. This CDR3 has 14 amino acids. J was trimmed by 7 bases and V by 6 bases; bases with no gene match: 10. CDR3 sequence (DNA): TGTGCCAGCAGCTTTAGCGGGAGACTTTGGGAGCAGTACTTC. This codes for CASSFSGRLWEQYF.